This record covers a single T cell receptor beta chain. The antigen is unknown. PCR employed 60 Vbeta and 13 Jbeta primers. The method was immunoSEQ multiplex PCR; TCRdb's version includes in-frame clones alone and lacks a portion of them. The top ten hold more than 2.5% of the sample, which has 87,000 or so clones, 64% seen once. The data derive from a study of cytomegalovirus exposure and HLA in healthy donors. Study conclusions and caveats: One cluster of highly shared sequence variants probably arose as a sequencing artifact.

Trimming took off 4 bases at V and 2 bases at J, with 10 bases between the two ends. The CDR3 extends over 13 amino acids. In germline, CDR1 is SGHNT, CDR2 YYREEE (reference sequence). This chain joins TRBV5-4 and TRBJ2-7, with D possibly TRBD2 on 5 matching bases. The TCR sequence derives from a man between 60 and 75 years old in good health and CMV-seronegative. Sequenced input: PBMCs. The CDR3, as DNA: TGTGCCAGCAGCCTCCGGGGTCCCTACGAGCAGTACTTC. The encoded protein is CASSLRGPYEQYF.